This TCR beta chain was sequenced for a study of blood T cell repertoires in COVID-19. Study information: Sample material is recorded as cDNA or gDNA derived from T cells, B-cell-depleted T cells, or PBMCs.

Original analysis: The authors estimated nucleated cell counts from reference gene primer amplification. Repertoires were generated with immunoSEQ multiplex PCR, while TCRdb's copy carries only in-frame clones and drops some. That table supplies the V and J calls and clone size; D and trimming were determined from the DNA. This table has tens of thousands of clones, around 90% appearing once. Sequenced input: peripheral blood. The receptor was isolated from a woman between 45 and 60 years old with active or convalescent COVID-19.

This chain's CDR3 is CASSMARNNQPQHF. In nucleotides, the CDR3 is TGTGCCAGTAGTATGGCCAGAAACAATCAGCCCCAGCATTTT. V is TRBV19 and J is TRBJ1-5; D ambiguous. The CDR3 is made up of 14 amino acids. The V end lost 3 bases, the J end lost 3 bases, and 9 bases lay between the germline ends. Per germline, CDR1 LNHDA and CDR2 SQIVND (reference sequence).